This TCR beta chain stems from a study of blood T cell repertoires in COVID-19. The V gene lost 2 bases and the J gene lost 4 bases, with 14 bases spanning the gap. CDR3 size: 15 residues. The germline V gene has CDR1 KGHSH and CDR2 LQKENI. Grouping used clinical history reported by participants in a survey and questionnaire. The recovered donors of Cohort 3 showed two negative PCRs, clearance, or symptom resolution. Per the original methods: How many nucleated cells were present was estimated from reference gene primer amplification. The data were produced by immunoSEQ multiplex PCR, yet TCRdb's version contains in-frame clones alone and is incomplete. Clonal size and the V and J genes are those of that table, whereas D and trimming came from the DNA. Found here are just over 300,000 clones, 80% to 90% of them singletons; the top ten hold roughly 2%.

This clonotype was obtained from a man aged 25 to 45 who had recovered from COVID-19. Material: PBMCs or T cells enriched from blood (not recorded which). The chain employs TRBV18 and TRBJ1-1; D perhaps matches TRBD1 (5 bases). DNA for the CDR3: TGTGCCAGCTCACCATCGCAGGGTACGACCACTGAAGCTTTCTTT. This encodes CASSPSQGTTTEAFF.